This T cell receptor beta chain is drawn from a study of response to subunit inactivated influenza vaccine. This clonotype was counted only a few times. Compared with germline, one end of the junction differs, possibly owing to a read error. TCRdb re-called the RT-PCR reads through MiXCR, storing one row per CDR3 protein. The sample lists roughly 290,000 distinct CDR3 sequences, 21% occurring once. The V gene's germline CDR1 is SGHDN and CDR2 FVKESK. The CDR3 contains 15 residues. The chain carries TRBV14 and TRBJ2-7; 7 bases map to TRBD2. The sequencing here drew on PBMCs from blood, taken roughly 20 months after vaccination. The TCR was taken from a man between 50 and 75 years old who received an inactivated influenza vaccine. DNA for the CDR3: TGTGCCTGCAGCTCTCCCGGACTAGTTGTGTACGAGCAGTACTTC. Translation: CACSSPGLVVYEQYF.